The rows below give T cell receptor beta chains drawn from one sample of a study of T cells in Graves' hyperthyroidism and ophthalmopathy. TCRdb reprocessed the multiplex PCR reads with MiXCR, giving one entry per CDR3 protein. The table includes about 560,000 distinct CDR3 sequences, around 15% detected once. Sequencing input: blood. Receptor source: a middle-aged woman with Graves' hyperthyroidism. Both conserved end residues are trimmed from each CDR3.

V	J	CDR3
TRBV3-1	TRBJ2-7	ASSAGQTRVEQY
TRBV6-1	TRBJ1-1	ASSRRDATEAF
TRBV27	TRBJ1-1	ASTNWNTEAF
TRBV4-1	TRBJ2-3	ASSQGGRSTDTQY
TRBV2	TRBJ2-3	ASSEPYTQY
TRBV3-1	TRBJ1-2	ASSQGEANYGYT
TRBV6-1	TRBJ2-7	ASSVRGDLYEQY
TRBV28	TRBJ1-5	ASSLSGDNQPQH
TRBV28	TRBJ2-7	ASTGLAGDQDYEQY
TRBV9	TRBJ2-1	ASSVELGGPDYYNEQF
TRBV7-2	TRBJ2-1	ASSYPVGSSSYNEQF
TRBV6-5	TRBJ1-1	ASSYRDGSTEAF
TRBV6-1	TRBJ2-7	ASSRTRTSGPYEQY
TRBV6-1	TRBJ1-4	ASSETGLPNEKLF
TRBV6-1	TRBJ2-7	ASSYNRASWEQY
TRBV3-1	TRBJ1-5	ASSQEMGWDQPQH
TRBV20-1	TRBJ2-1	SATLQAGAEF
TRBV12-3/TRBV12-4	TRBJ1-3	ASSLLGYSGNTIY
TRBV29-1	TRBJ2-2	SVVPTGVNTGELF
TRBV6-1	TRBJ1-1	ASIVTGALNTEAF
TRBV11-3	TRBJ2-1	ASSMGTGGLNEQF
TRBV12-3/TRBV12-4	TRBJ2-4	ASSLWLAKNIQY
TRBV28	TRBJ2-5	ASTLGLAGVSETQY
TRBV5-6	TRBJ2-2	ASSFAGAGTGELF
TRBV2	TRBJ2-3	ASSGPDTDTQY
TRBV27	TRBJ2-1	ASRQRTSGDYNEQF
TRBV6-1	TRBJ2-1	ASIISQRGTYNEQF
TRBV4-1	TRBJ2-3	ASSQNVDTQY
TRBV28	TRBJ2-1	ASTSGRDWSSYNEQF
TRBV20-1	TRBJ2-7	SAIGPSLATYEQY
TRBV6-2/TRBV6-3	TRBJ2-1	ASSVRDSLSYNEQF
TRBV12-3/TRBV12-4	TRBJ1-1	ASSLGTTTTEAF
TRBV20-1	TRBJ2-1	SASPLAGGPVNEQF
TRBV20-1	TRBJ2-3	SARDPVGGTDTQY
TRBV9	TRBJ2-5	ASSVEPGPTGETQY
TRBV6-1	TRBJ1-5	ASSASYWGSNQPQH
TRBV25-1	TRBJ2-7	ASSEYQGQY
TRBV24-1	TRBJ2-1	ATSAGVSNEQF
TRBV5-1	TRBJ2-5	ASSAGQGKETQY
TRBV5-1	TRBJ2-1	ASSSPSVNEQF
TRBV10-2	TRBJ2-7	ASRPGPPYEQY
TRBV5-1	TRBJ2-5	ASSLGSGRGQETQY
TRBV6-1	TRBJ2-3	ASSPKYGSWNTDTQY
TRBV12-5	TRBJ1-6	ASDPQRDYNSPLH
TRBV2	TRBJ1-5	ASSAAIPWGNQPQH
TRBV3-1	TRBJ1-6	ASSQESLLGNSPLH
TRBV6-1	TRBJ1-4	ASSQGQGASEKLF
TRBV11-2	TRBJ2-3	ASSPWTDTQY
TRBV4-2	TRBJ2-5	ASSQSLLQETQY
TRBV4-1	TRBJ2-3	ASSQAGFPSTDTQY
TRBV30	TRBJ2-1	ALWYYNEQF
TRBV6-8	TRBJ1-2	ASSYSANYGYT